This T cell receptor beta chain was retrieved from a study of blood T cell repertoires in COVID-19. The overall study: PBMCs, B-cell-depleted T cells, or T cells were the source of the cDNA or gDNA that made up the material.

V gave up 6 bases and J gave up 5 bases, with 10 bases separating them. Germline CDR1 is SNHLY and CDR2 is FYNNEI. The CDR3 loop spans 12 amino acids. TCRdb's copy holds only in-frame clones and misses some; the assay was immunoSEQ multiplex PCR. Here the sample spans approximately 51,000 clones, under 85% being singletons. This clonotype originated in a human donor in a cohort sampled during active COVID-19. The sample comprised peripheral blood. The chain has TRBV2 and TRBJ1-1, with D possibly being TRBD1 (5 bases). The DNA for the CDR3 is TGTGCCAGCAGACTCCAGGGTACTGAAGCTTTCTTT. This codes for CASRLQGTEAFF.